Each of the 25 T cell receptor beta chains below was sequenced from the same sample in a study of cytomegalovirus exposure and HLA in healthy donors. Vbeta (60) and Jbeta (13) primers were used in the PCR. Assay: immunoSEQ multiplex PCR; the TCRdb copy retains only in-frame clones and omits some. The sample consists of tens of thousands of clones, around four fifths of them appearing once. Sequencing was carried out using PBMCs. These receptors all come from a male donor in good health and CMV-seropositive.

This chain uses TRBV19 with TRBJ1-2; no definite D call. Germline loops: CDR1 LNHDA, CDR2 SQIVND (reference sequence). Between the trimmed V and J ends, which lost 7 bases and 3 bases, there was a span of 12 bases. CDR3 length: 13 residues. As DNA, the CDR3 is TGTGCCAGTAAAGTTGGGCGAGACTATGGCTACACCTTC. Encoded protein: CASKVGRDYGYTF.

The CDR3 loop reads CASRPGTGTGDGYTF. The CDR3 DNA follows: TGTGCCAGCAGGCCCGGGACCGGGACAGGGGATGGCTACACCTTC. This chain uses TRBV28 with TRBJ1-2; 10 bases are shared with TRBD1. Germline values: CDR1 MDHEN, CDR2 SYDVKM. This CDR3 is built from 15 residues. V shed 6 bases, J shed 6 bases, and the junction held 10 bases outside the gene matches.

Only a few counts were recorded for this clone. The gene calls are TRBV6-1 and TRBJ1-2, with D possibly matching TRBD1 (5 bases). V was shortened by 4 bases and J by 2 bases, with 17 bases between the two germline ends. There are 16 residues in the CDR3. Germline loops: CDR1 MNHNS, CDR2 SASEGT. The DNA for the CDR3 is TGTGCCAGCAGTGGAGGCCGGGACTTCCGAAACTATGGCTACACCTTC. This gives the protein CASSGGRDFRNYGYTF.

This clone has just one count. This chain connects TRBV11-1 to TRBJ2-1; D is perhaps TRBD1 (6 bases). V dropped 5 bases and J dropped 8 bases, with 10 bases sitting between them. Germline V gene data show CDR1 as SGHAT and CDR2 as FQDESV (reference sequence). The CDR3 extends over 12 amino acids. DNA for the CDR3: TGTGCCAGCAGCCCCGGACAGTATGAGCAGTTCTTC. This gives the protein CASSPGQYEQFF.

V gene TRBV4-1 combines with J gene TRBJ2-7; 7 bases are shared with TRBD1. V lost 3 bases to trimming and J lost 6 bases; unmatched junction nucleotides: 5. Germline CDR1 and CDR2: MGHRA and YSYEKL. The CDR3 extends over 13 amino acids. CDR3 DNA: TGCGCCAGCAGCCAGCTAGGGGGCTCCGAGCAGTACTTC. Residues: CASSQLGGSEQYF.

The chain uses TRBV9 and TRBJ1-6, with D tentatively TRBD1 (6 bases). The CDR3 runs 15 residues. Germline V CDR1 and CDR2: SGDLS, YYNGEE. V was trimmed by 4 bases and J by 8 bases, leaving 16 bases between them. The CDR3 protein is CASSPGQGKDSPLHF. The CDR3 region has the DNA TGTGCCAGCAGCCCGGGGCAGGGGAAGGATTCACCCCTCCACTTT.

This sequence joins TRBV19 and TRBJ2-7; 8 nucleotides line up with TRBD2. Germline V gene lookup returns CDR1 LNHDA and CDR2 SQIVND (reference sequence). V gave up 6 bases and J gave up 1 base; unmatched junction bases: 11. This CDR3 comprises 16 residues. The CDR3, as DNA: TGTGCCAGTAGCGAAACCCGACTAGCGCCATCCTACGAGCAGTACTTC. This sequence encodes CASSETRLAPSYEQYF.

V and J are TRBV27 and TRBJ2-5; TRBD1 matches 8 bases. V lost 6 bases, J lost 5 bases, and 20 bases stayed unmatched. The CDR3 sequence is 18 residues long. Germline CDR1 reads MNHEY; CDR2 reads SMNVEV (reference sequence). CDR3 sequence: CASRSGISATGAGETQYF. The CDR3 DNA follows: TGTGCCAGCAGGTCCGGGATCTCCGCGACAGGGGCGGGGGAGACCCAGTACTTC.

A few counts support this clone. The chain employs TRBV7-2 and TRBJ1-1; no clear D gene. Germline lookup yields CDR1 SGHTA and CDR2 FQGNSA. Trimming removed 0 bases from V and 8 bases from J, with 16 bases in between. This CDR3 has 15 amino acids. In DNA form, the CDR3 reads TGTGCCAGCAGCTTAGCTCCGGGGAAGGGCGGAGAAGCTTTCTTT. This sequence encodes CASSLAPGKGGEAFF.

This clone was recorded a few times. The V and J genes are TRBV6-6 and TRBJ1-3, with TRBD1 matching over 8 bases. The trim removed 5 bases at V and 2 bases at J, leaving 2 bases unmatched. This CDR3 spans 14 amino acids. The germline gives CDR1 MNHNY, CDR2 SVGAGI (reference sequence). CDR3 nucleotides: TGTGCCAGCAGTACAGGGGGAACTGGAAACACCATATATTTT. Amino acid sequence: CASSTGGTGNTIYF.

V is TRBV5-1 and J is TRBJ2-6; maybe TRBD1 (6 bases). This CDR3 is 17 amino acids long. V was trimmed by 6 bases and J by 0 bases, leaving 16 bases between them. CDR1 is SGHRS and CDR2 is YFSETQ in the germline V gene. CDR3 nucleotides: TGCGCCAGCACCGACCAGGGGACCAGCTCTGGGGCCAACGTCCTGACTTTC. This encodes CASTDQGTSSGANVLTF.

This rearrangement joins TRBV9 to TRBJ2-7; D perhaps matches TRBD1 (6 bases). CDR1 SGDLS and CDR2 YYNGEE come from the germline V gene. The CDR3 spans 17 residues. V gave up 0 bases and J gave up 3 bases, with 19 bases separating them. The CDR3: CASSVGDSTGRNYEQYF. CDR3 DNA sequence: TGTGCCAGCAGCGTAGGAGACTCGACAGGACGAAACTACGAGCAGTACTTC.

The rearrangement joins TRBV27 to TRBJ2-7, with a possible D match to TRBD2 (5 bases). Germline V lookup: CDR1 MNHEY, CDR2 SMNVEV (reference sequence). The CDR3 spans 15 residues. The V gene lost 0 bases and the J gene lost 3 bases, with 12 bases spanning the gap. This CDR3 reads CASSLSSGVSYEQYF. Written as DNA, the CDR3 is TGTGCCAGCAGTTTATCCTCCGGGGTAAGCTACGAGCAGTACTTC.

The V and J genes are TRBV7-6 and TRBJ2-5; D is perhaps TRBD2 (5 bases). Germline V gives CDR1 SGHVS, CDR2 FNYEAQ. V was pared by 1 base and J by 1 base, with 10 bases between. This CDR3 is built from 15 residues. The CDR3: CASSLDGVGQETQYF. The CDR3 nucleotides read TGTGCCAGCAGCTTAGACGGGGTCGGCCAAGAGACCCAGTACTTC.

CDR3 loop: CASSLAAGAGQETQYF. For the CDR3, the DNA is TGTGCCAGCAGCTTGGCGGCGGGGGCCGGTCAAGAGACCCAGTACTTC. This chain connects TRBV5-6 to TRBJ2-5; D may be TRBD2 (7 bases). The germline CDR1 and CDR2 sequences are SGHDT and YYEEEE. CDR3 length: 16 residues. The V end lost 0 bases, the J end lost 2 bases, and 14 bases lay between the germline ends.

This clone was seen only a few times. This chain connects TRBV29-1 to TRBJ1-2, with 10 bases that match TRBD1. This CDR3 spans 12 amino acids. Per germline, CDR1 SQVTM and CDR2 ANQGSEA. With V trimmed by 4 bases and J by 8 bases, 4 bases remained unmatched. The CDR3 region has the DNA TGCAGCGTTGGTGGGACAGGGGACGGCTACACCTTC. Protein sequence: CSVGGTGDGYTF.

The J gene is TRBJ1-2, the V gene TRBV6-4; 7 bases line up with TRBD1. J lost 5 bases, V lost 3 bases, and 12 bases had no gene match. The CDR3 is 16 residues long. Germline loops: CDR1 MRHNA, CDR2 SNTAGT. DNA of the CDR3: TGTGCCAGCAGTGATCGCCACTATGGGACAGATTATGGCTACACCTTC. Translating it yields CASSDRHYGTDYGYTF.

The gene calls are TRBV27 and TRBJ1-2, with 8 bases lining up with TRBD1. The CDR3 has 13 residues. V dropped 6 bases and J dropped 5; count of bases not matched to a gene: 5. Germline CDR1 MNHEY, CDR2 SMNVEV (reference sequence). For the CDR3, the DNA is TGTGCCAGCAGCGCAGGGGGCAAATATGGCTACACCTTC. It codes for CASSAGGKYGYTF.

For the CDR3, the DNA is TGTGCCAGCAGCCAAGAATGGACTAGCTCCTACGAGCAGTACTTC. Encoded protein: CASSQEWTSSYEQYF. The chain links TRBV4-2 to TRBJ2-5, with TRBD2 matching 7 bases. The DNA end is more similar to TRBJ2-7, so the J call may be wrong. This CDR3 is 15 amino acids long. Per germline, CDR1 LGHNA and CDR2 YNFKEQ.

The rearrangement links TRBV5-1 to TRBJ1-1, with 7 bases matching TRBD1. The germline V gene has CDR1 SGHRS and CDR2 YFSETQ. V lost 0 bases, J lost 1 base, and 3 bases stayed unmatched. There are 15 residues in the CDR3. CDR3 protein: CASSLGHRGNTEAFF. The DNA of the CDR3 is TGCGCCAGCAGCTTGGGCCACAGGGGGAACACTGAAGCTTTCTTT.

The chain carries TRBV29-1 and TRBJ2-7; tentatively, D is TRBD2 (5 bases). This CDR3 has 13 amino acids. Germline assignment: CDR1 SQVTM and CDR2 ANQGSEA. The V end lost 3 bases, the J end lost 4 bases, and 13 bases lay between the germline ends. CDR3 DNA: TGCAGCGTTGAGGACGAGGGAACTTACGAGCAGTACTTC. It is translated as CSVEDEGTYEQYF.

The chain recombines TRBV6-1 with TRBJ2-7, with 8 bases that match TRBD1. The ends lost 8 bases at V and 1 base at J; junction bases unmatched: 7. The germline CDR1 and CDR2 sequences are MNHNS and SASEGT. This CDR3 contains 14 residues. The CDR3 region has the DNA TGTGCCAGCTTCCCGGACAGGGCATCCTACGAGCAGTACTTC. Residues: CASFPDRASYEQYF.

The chain couples TRBV5-4 to TRBJ1-2, with 8 bases lining up with TRBD1. CDR1 SGHNT and CDR2 YYREEE come from the germline V gene (reference sequence). Germline trimming cut 0 bases from V and 8 bases from J; bases unmatched to any gene: 6. The CDR3 runs to 14 residues. CDR3 bases: TGTGCCAGCAGCTTGGACCAGGGGGCGCGGGGCTACACCTTC. This gives the protein CASSLDQGARGYTF.

The sample holds a few counts of this clone. The genes are TRBV4-2 and TRBJ2-5; 7 nucleotides line up with TRBD1. Germline assignment: CDR1 LGHNA and CDR2 YNFKEQ. This CDR3 region has 14 residues. V shed 0 bases and J 7 bases; nucleotides not matched to a gene: 5. This CDR3 reads CASSQEQTGSTQYF. The CDR3 nucleotides read TGTGCCAGCAGCCAAGAACAGACAGGGTCGACCCAGTACTTC.

The chain joins TRBV11-2 to TRBJ2-1; no reliable D call. Per the germline V gene, CDR1 is SGHAT and CDR2 is FQNNGV. The CDR3 spans 16 residues. V was cut by 0 bases and J by 0 bases, with 9 bases left in between. Here the CDR3 reads CASSLDPPVSYNEQFF. The CDR3 bases are TGTGCCAGCAGCTTAGATCCCCCCGTCTCCTACAATGAGCAGTTCTTC.